This TCR beta chain was retrieved from a study of blood T cell repertoires in COVID-19. On the study more broadly: Sites in the United States, Italy and Spain provided acute and convalescent COVID-19 samples.

This clone was counted between two and nine times. TCRdb keeps only in-frame clones here, not all; method: immunoSEQ multiplex PCR. The data contain 350,000 to 450,000 clones, roughly 86% of them singletons. The CDR3 is 14 amino acids. Germline V lookup: CDR1 LNHDA, CDR2 SQIVND (reference sequence). Trimming removed 3 bases at V and 2 bases at J, with 10 bases between. The sequencing sample was made of peripheral blood. V is TRBV19 and J is TRBJ1-2; a weak D match, TRBD1 (6 bases). The clonotype comes from a woman aged 60-70 years with COVID-19, enrolled during active disease. The CDR3 spells CASSIRGSNYGYTF. The CDR3 DNA sequence: TGTGCCAGTAGTATTAGGGGGTCCAACTATGGCTACACCTTC.